A selection of T cell receptor beta chains follows, all from one sample in a study of CD8 T cells in ankylosing spondylitis. Each CDR3 protein is one row after TCRdb ran MiXCR on the 5' RACE reads. The sample lists about 140,000 distinct CDR3 sequences, 5.5% to 7.5% occurring once. What was sequenced was blood, either unsorted or a sorted T cell fraction (not recorded which). The source is a female donor with ankylosing spondylitis or in good health (not recorded which). Each CDR3 is given with its conserved first and last residue. The order of the fields is J gene, D gene, clone size, V gene, CDR3 DNA, CDR3 protein. The D gene is left open where the match is weak. Clone size appears in some rows only: once, few, many, or a class for an expanded clone.

j_call: TRBJ1-5; d_call: TRBD1; clone_size: many; v_call: TRBV6-1; cdr3_nt: TGTGCCAGCAGTGAGGGACAGGGCCATCAGCCCCAGCATTTT; cdr3_aa: CASSEGQGHQPQHF
j_call: TRBJ1-2; d_call: TRBD1; clone_size: many; v_call: TRBV6-2/TRBV6-3; cdr3_nt: TGTGCCAGCAGTTCGACAGGGTTTGTCGGCTACACCTTC; cdr3_aa: CASSSTGFVGYTF
j_call: TRBJ2-7; d_call: TRBD2; clone_size: many; v_call: TRBV2; cdr3_nt: TGTGCCAGCAGGGGACCAGGGACTACCACCTACGAGCAGTACTTC; cdr3_aa: CASRGPGTTTYEQYF
j_call: TRBJ2-5; d_call: .; clone_size: many; v_call: TRBV4-1; cdr3_nt: TGCGCCAGCAGCCAAGCGATGGTTGGGGAAGAGACCCAGTACTTC; cdr3_aa: CASSQAMVGEETQYF
j_call: TRBJ2-7; d_call: TRBD2; clone_size: many; v_call: TRBV11-2; cdr3_nt: TGTGCCAGCAGCTTAGCTGGCGGGGGCTACGAGCAGTACTTC; cdr3_aa: CASSLAGGGYEQYF
j_call: TRBJ2-7; d_call: TRBD2; clone_size: many; v_call: TRBV12-3/TRBV12-4; cdr3_nt: TGTGCCAGCAGCCTGGCGGGAGGGAGCAATTACGAGCAGTACTTC; cdr3_aa: CASSLAGGSNYEQYF
j_call: TRBJ1-2; d_call: .; clone_size: .; v_call: TRBV2; cdr3_nt: TGTGCCAGCAGCGAGGGACTCACGAGACTCTATGGCTACACCTTC; cdr3_aa: CASSEGLTRLYGYTF
j_call: TRBJ1-2; d_call: TRBD1; clone_size: many; v_call: TRBV3-1; cdr3_nt: TGTGCCAGCAGCCAGAGGACAGGATCGTCTAACTATGGCTACACCTTC; cdr3_aa: CASSQRTGSSNYGYTF
j_call: TRBJ2-7; d_call: TRBD1; clone_size: many; v_call: TRBV20-1; cdr3_nt: TGCAGTGCTAGAGCGATGTTGACAGGGTCTAGCGAGCAGTACTTC; cdr3_aa: CSARAMLTGSSEQYF
j_call: TRBJ2-6; d_call: .; clone_size: many; v_call: TRBV28; cdr3_nt: TGTGCCAGCAGTTATAGTGGCGGGGCCAACGTCCTGACTTTC; cdr3_aa: CASSYSGGANVLTF
j_call: TRBJ2-5; d_call: .; clone_size: many; v_call: TRBV10-3; cdr3_nt: TGTGCCATCAGAAGGGTAACAGGGGAGACCCAGTACTTC; cdr3_aa: CAIRRVTGETQYF
j_call: TRBJ2-5; d_call: .; clone_size: .; v_call: TRBV20-1; cdr3_nt: TGCAGTGCTAGTGGCGGGCTTCGAGGAGGGGAGACCCAGTACTTC; cdr3_aa: CSASGGLRGGETQYF
j_call: TRBJ2-1; d_call: .; clone_size: many; v_call: TRBV2; cdr3_nt: TGTGCCAGCAGTGGGAATGAGCAGTTCTTC; cdr3_aa: CASSGNEQFF
j_call: TRBJ2-7; d_call: .; clone_size: many; v_call: TRBV20-1; cdr3_nt: TGCAGTGCGCCAGTCCGGGCCGCTTACGAGCAGTACTTC; cdr3_aa: CSAPVRAAYEQYF
j_call: TRBJ2-3; d_call: .; clone_size: once; v_call: TRBV6-2/TRBV6-3; cdr3_nt: TGTGCCAGCAGTCGCCCAGGAGTCACGATCGACACAGATACGCAGTATTTT; cdr3_aa: CASSRPGVTIDTDTQYF
j_call: TRBJ2-5; d_call: TRBD2; clone_size: many; v_call: TRBV3-1; cdr3_nt: TGTGCCAGCAGCCAACAGGGAGGGTATCAAGAGACCCAGTACTTC; cdr3_aa: CASSQQGGYQETQYF
j_call: TRBJ1-1; d_call: .; clone_size: many; v_call: TRBV20-1; cdr3_nt: TGCAGTGCTAGGGTTGGGGCAGGAGCCTTGAACACTGAAGCTTTCTTT; cdr3_aa: CSARVGAGALNTEAFF
j_call: TRBJ2-1; d_call: .; clone_size: many; v_call: TRBV28; cdr3_nt: TGTGCCAGCAGCTCTACCTTGGCAGCAGTGGAGTTCTTC; cdr3_aa: CASSSTLAAVEFF
j_call: TRBJ2-2; d_call: .; clone_size: many; v_call: TRBV3-1; cdr3_nt: TGTGCCAGCAGTGTTCAGGTTGGCGGGGAGCTGTTTTTT; cdr3_aa: CASSVQVGGELFF
j_call: TRBJ2-5; d_call: .; clone_size: once; v_call: TRBV10-3; cdr3_nt: TGTACCATCAGTTTACGTGGGGTGGGCCAGTTGCAGTGGGAGACCCAGTACTTC; cdr3_aa: CTISLRGVGQLQWETQYF
j_call: TRBJ1-5; d_call: .; clone_size: many; v_call: TRBV5-1; cdr3_nt: TGCGCCAGCAGCCCCACCGAGGGGACTCAGCCCCAGCATTTT; cdr3_aa: CASSPTEGTQPQHF
j_call: TRBJ2-7; d_call: .; clone_size: many; v_call: TRBV21-1; cdr3_nt: TGTGCCAGCACCAGCCCTTGCTACGAGCAGTACTTC; cdr3_aa: CASTSPCYEQYF
j_call: TRBJ1-4; d_call: TRBD1; clone_size: many; v_call: TRBV7-8; cdr3_nt: TGTGCCAGCAGCCCGATTGACAGGGATAGCGAAAAACTGTTTTTT; cdr3_aa: CASSPIDRDSEKLFF
j_call: TRBJ2-5; d_call: .; clone_size: many; v_call: TRBV6-5; cdr3_nt: TGTGCCAGCAGTTACCCAAGCGCCGGGACACAAGAGACCCAGTACTTC; cdr3_aa: CASSYPSAGTQETQYF
j_call: TRBJ2-7; d_call: .; clone_size: .; v_call: TRBV29-1; cdr3_nt: TGCAGCGTTCGGCCAGGAAACTACGAGCAGTACTTC; cdr3_aa: CSVRPGNYEQYF
j_call: TRBJ1-2; d_call: .; clone_size: many; v_call: TRBV29-1; cdr3_nt: TGCAGCGTTGTTGTCGGGGGGTATGGCTACACCTTC; cdr3_aa: CSVVVGGYGYTF
j_call: TRBJ1-2; d_call: TRBD1; clone_size: many; v_call: TRBV6-5; cdr3_nt: TGTGCCAGCAGTTCCGACGACAGGGGCTCAATTTATGGCTACACCTTC; cdr3_aa: CASSSDDRGSIYGYTF
j_call: TRBJ2-5; d_call: .; clone_size: many; v_call: TRBV7-8; cdr3_nt: TGTGCCAGCAGCTCCCCGAGGTTGGAGACCCAGTACTTC; cdr3_aa: CASSSPRLETQYF
j_call: TRBJ1-1; d_call: .; clone_size: many; v_call: TRBV5-6; cdr3_nt: TGCGCCAGCAGCTTGGACGTGAACACTGAAGCTTTCTTT; cdr3_aa: CASSLDVNTEAFF
j_call: TRBJ1-2; d_call: .; clone_size: many; v_call: TRBV12-3/TRBV12-4; cdr3_nt: TGTGCCAGCAGTGTGACAGTTGGTGGCTATGGCTACACCTTC; cdr3_aa: CASSVTVGGYGYTF
j_call: TRBJ1-2; d_call: .; clone_size: many; v_call: TRBV7-9; cdr3_nt: TGTGCCAGCAGCTCGGGCCCCAGGCCTAACTATGGCTACACCTTC; cdr3_aa: CASSSGPRPNYGYTF
j_call: TRBJ1-2; d_call: .; clone_size: few; v_call: TRBV5-1; cdr3_nt: TGCGCCAGCAGCTTGGACAGCAATCCCAACTATGGCTACACCTTC; cdr3_aa: CASSLDSNPNYGYTF
j_call: TRBJ2-5; d_call: TRBD2; clone_size: .; v_call: TRBV6-1; cdr3_nt: TGTGCCAGCAGTCCATATCTAGCGGGGGGGAACCAAGAGACCCAGTACTTC; cdr3_aa: CASSPYLAGGNQETQYF
j_call: TRBJ2-1; d_call: TRBD2; clone_size: many; v_call: TRBV7-2; cdr3_nt: TGTGCCAGCAGTCTAGCGGGGAGCTCCTACAATGAGCAGTTCTTC; cdr3_aa: CASSLAGSSYNEQFF
j_call: TRBJ2-1; d_call: .; clone_size: many; v_call: TRBV4-1; cdr3_nt: TGCGCCAGCAGCCATCGGACAGCCTACAATGAGCAGTTCTTC; cdr3_aa: CASSHRTAYNEQFF
j_call: TRBJ2-3; d_call: .; clone_size: many; v_call: TRBV20-1; cdr3_nt: TGCAGTGCGGAACTCAGGGAGACAGATACGCAGTATTTT; cdr3_aa: CSAELRETDTQYF
j_call: TRBJ1-4; d_call: .; clone_size: .; v_call: TRBV28; cdr3_nt: TGTGCCAGCAGTTTGCTCACAGGAGGGGTTAATGAAAAACTGTTTTTT; cdr3_aa: CASSLLTGGVNEKLFF
j_call: TRBJ2-1; d_call: TRBD2; clone_size: .; v_call: TRBV5-6; cdr3_nt: TGTGCCAGCAGCCGAATGGCCGGTACTAGCGGGGGGGCGGGTTACAATGAGCAGTTCTTC; cdr3_aa: CASSRMAGTSGGAGYNEQFF
j_call: TRBJ2-3; d_call: .; clone_size: many; v_call: TRBV15; cdr3_nt: TGTGCCACCAGCAGAGAATTCCGGGGGACAGATACGCAGTATTTT; cdr3_aa: CATSREFRGTDTQYF
j_call: TRBJ2-1; d_call: TRBD2; clone_size: many; v_call: TRBV12-3/TRBV12-4; cdr3_nt: TGTGCCAGCAGCCCCGGGGGGGGCCTTTCCTACAATGAGCAGTTCTTC; cdr3_aa: CASSPGGGLSYNEQFF
j_call: TRBJ2-3; d_call: .; clone_size: many; v_call: TRBV6-1; cdr3_nt: TGTGCCAGCAGTATCCGGGGGAGCACAGATACGCAGTATTTT; cdr3_aa: CASSIRGSTDTQYF
j_call: TRBJ1-2; d_call: .; clone_size: .; v_call: TRBV7-5; cdr3_nt: .; cdr3_aa: CISVPEAYSMGADGYTF
j_call: TRBJ2-2; d_call: .; clone_size: many; v_call: TRBV5-1; cdr3_nt: TGCGCCAGCAGCTTCCCAGGGAGAGACTCCGGGGAGCTGTTTTTT; cdr3_aa: CASSFPGRDSGELFF
j_call: TRBJ2-7; d_call: .; clone_size: many; v_call: TRBV4-1; cdr3_nt: TGCGCCAGCAGCCAAGCCCCGGGAGCCTACGAGCAGTACTTC; cdr3_aa: CASSQAPGAYEQYF
j_call: TRBJ2-7; d_call: TRBD1; clone_size: many; v_call: TRBV20-1; cdr3_nt: TGCAGTGCTAGCCTAACAGGGGGCGAGCAGTACTTC; cdr3_aa: CSASLTGGEQYF
j_call: TRBJ2-1; d_call: TRBD1; clone_size: many; v_call: TRBV2; cdr3_nt: TGTGCCAGCAGTGGGGAGGGGGGACAGGGGAGGCTGGGCAATGAGCAGTTCTTC; cdr3_aa: CASSGEGGQGRLGNEQFF
j_call: TRBJ1-1; d_call: .; clone_size: many; v_call: TRBV12-3/TRBV12-4; cdr3_nt: TGTGCCAGCAGTTTAAGCAGGAACACTGAAGCTTTCTTT; cdr3_aa: CASSLSRNTEAFF